The present TCR beta chain was sequenced within a study of shared clonotypes between healthy human individuals. V was cut by 0 bases and J by 3 bases, with 16 bases left in between. This CDR3 is 16 amino acids long. Germline V lookup: CDR1 SGDLS, CDR2 YYNGEE. Here immunoSEQ multiplex PCR was the method, and the copy in TCRdb shows in-frame clones only, minus some. The data hold around 2.5 million clones, with over 85% observed a single time. Specimen: naive CD4+ T cells from PBMCs. As for subset: CD45RA+ positively selected. The chain combines TRBV9 with TRBJ2-7; a possible D gene is TRBD2 (6 bases). The clonotype originates from a man younger than 35 in good health. Some clones in this sample may be carry-over from other donors' samples. The CDR3 DNA is TGTGCCAGCAGCGTAGCTGGGGTAGCGGAGTTCTACGAGCAGTACTTC. The encoded protein is CASSVAGVAEFYEQYF.